What follows are 9 T cell receptor beta chains derived from one specimen sequenced in a study of blood T cell repertoires in COVID-19. Sequencing used immunoSEQ multiplex PCR; TCRdb keeps in-frame clones, though not all of them. Of approximately 50,000 clones listed, 77% are singletons. What was sequenced was peripheral blood. Receptors were obtained from a man aged 70-80 years with active or convalescent COVID-19.

The CDR3, as DNA: TGCGCCAGCAGCCAAGGGCTACAGAGTCGTGGCTACACCTTC. It yields the protein CASSQGLQSRGYTF. The chain uses TRBV4-3 and TRBJ1-2; no reliable D call. The CDR3 spans 14 residues. The ends were cut back, 1 base at V and 7 bases at J, with 13 bases in the middle. Germline loops: CDR1 LGHNA, CDR2 YSLEER.

This clone has a handful of counts. The chain links TRBV28 to TRBJ1-6; TRBD1 matches at 7 bases. Trimming at V came to 8 bases and at J to 13 bases, leaving 5 bases not matched to a gene. This CDR3 has 11 residues. CDR1 and CDR2 (germline): MDHEN, SYDVKM. For the CDR3, the DNA is TGTGCCAGCCAAGGGGGCGATCCCCTCCACTTT. This encodes CASQGGDPLHF.

On this clone: A read error likely explains this, since a far larger clone differs by one base. The same CDR3 arises from other DNA sequences in this sample as well. The chain carries TRBV4-2 and TRBJ2-7; D is unresolved. The CDR3 has 12 amino acids. The V and J ends lost 0 bases and 4 bases respectively, with 4 bases between them. In germline, CDR1 is LGHNA, CDR2 YNFKEQ. For the CDR3, the DNA is TGTGCCAGCAGCCAAGATCGGTACGAGCAGTACTTC. It translates to CASSQDRYEQYF.

V gene TRBV19 combines with J gene TRBJ1-1; 8 bases agree with TRBD1. With V trimmed by 6 bases and J by 2 bases, 8 bases remained unmatched. From germline, CDR1 is LNHDA and CDR2 SQIVND (reference sequence). The CDR3 has 15 amino acids. The CDR3 loop reads CASRTLPGGNTEAFF. CDR3 DNA: TGTGCCAGTAGGACCCTTCCAGGGGGCAACACTGAAGCTTTCTTT.

This chain links TRBV3-1 (or the pseudogene TRBV3-2) with TRBJ1-2, with D perhaps matching TRBD1 (5 bases). The V and J ends lost 4 bases and 0 bases respectively, with 12 bases between them. Germline-derived CDR1 and CDR2 are LGHDT and YNNKEL (reference sequence). The CDR3 contains 15 residues. The CDR3 nucleotides are TGTGCCAGCAGCCTTGGACACCTAACTAACTATGGCTACACCTTC. This codes for CASSLGHLTNYGYTF.

V gene TRBV3-1 (or the pseudogene TRBV3-2) combines with J gene TRBJ2-7; 13 positions match TRBD2. The CDR3 sequence is 15 residues long. The junction had 3 bases not matched to a gene; V was cut back by 4 bases and J by 3 bases. Germline loops: CDR1 LGHDT, CDR2 YNNKEL (reference sequence). The CDR3 sequence: CASSPGTSGIYEQYF. CDR3 in DNA: TGTGCCAGCAGCCCTGGGACTAGCGGGATCTACGAGCAGTACTTC.

This clone was seen more than once but under ten times. The chain is built from TRBV4-3 and TRBJ1-2; 8 nucleotides agree with TRBD1. Trimming took 0 bases from V and 4 from J; bases not matched to a gene: 7. Germline CDR1 reads LGHNA; CDR2 reads YSLEER. The CDR3 runs 16 residues. The chain's CDR3 is CASSQEIGDRGYGYTF. The CDR3 nucleotides read TGCGCCAGCAGCCAAGAAATTGGCGACAGGGGCTATGGCTACACCTTC.

Within the sample, this clone is medium-sized (0.01 to 0.1%). The V call is TRBV6-6, the J call TRBJ2-7, with 8 bases identical to TRBD1. Germline assignment: CDR1 MNHNY and CDR2 SVGAGI (reference sequence). V was pared by 5 bases and J by 5 bases, with 8 bases of the junction left unmatched. The CDR3 has 14 residues. The CDR3 sequence is CASSRTGQFNEQYF. CDR3 nucleotide sequence: TGTGCCAGCAGTCGGACAGGGCAGTTCAACGAGCAGTACTTC.

V and J are TRBV19 and TRBJ1-1; TRBD1 agrees at 9 bases. The V segment lost 1 base and the J segment 6 bases; nucleotides outside the gene matches: 3. Germline V gene data show CDR1 as LNHDA and CDR2 as SQIVND (reference sequence). The CDR3 has 14 amino acids. CDR3 bases: TGTGCCAGTAGTATAGGGGACAGGGATCCTGAAGCTTTCTTT. Translated, it gives CASSIGDRDPEAFF.